The entry that follows covers one T cell receptor beta chain sequence. What it binds is unknown. Other DNA sequences from this sample encode an identical CDR3 as well. This entry comes from a study of CD8+ T cells in alopecia areata. Overall study results and limits: Compared with normal scalp, lesional scalp had higher clonality and more expanded CD8+ clones. Besides other cells, scalp samples also yield sequences of resident alphabeta T cells from normal skin.

It was cDNA, reverse transcribed from extracted RNA, that served as the sequencing template. Sequenced by immunoSEQ multiplex PCR; TCRdb stores in-frame clones only, minus some. The sample gives approximately 61,000 clones, 96% of which show up once; roughly 25% is in the top ten. Samples from alopecia areata patients were lesional scalp punch biopsies and peripheral blood. From PBMCs, CD4+ and CD8+ T cells were sorted. This CDR3 has 15 residues. V lost 1 base to trimming and J lost 0 bases, with 8 bases between them. Germline-derived CDR1 and CDR2 are MGHRA and YSYEKL. The source material was CD8+ T cells sorted from blood, sampled at week 0. This sequence was found in a human donor with alopecia areata. J is TRBJ2-3 and V is TRBV4-1; D unresolved. In DNA form, the CDR3 reads TGCGCCAGCAGCCAAGTCCCAGGTAGCACAGATACGCAGTATTTT. It translates to CASSQVPGSTDTQYF.